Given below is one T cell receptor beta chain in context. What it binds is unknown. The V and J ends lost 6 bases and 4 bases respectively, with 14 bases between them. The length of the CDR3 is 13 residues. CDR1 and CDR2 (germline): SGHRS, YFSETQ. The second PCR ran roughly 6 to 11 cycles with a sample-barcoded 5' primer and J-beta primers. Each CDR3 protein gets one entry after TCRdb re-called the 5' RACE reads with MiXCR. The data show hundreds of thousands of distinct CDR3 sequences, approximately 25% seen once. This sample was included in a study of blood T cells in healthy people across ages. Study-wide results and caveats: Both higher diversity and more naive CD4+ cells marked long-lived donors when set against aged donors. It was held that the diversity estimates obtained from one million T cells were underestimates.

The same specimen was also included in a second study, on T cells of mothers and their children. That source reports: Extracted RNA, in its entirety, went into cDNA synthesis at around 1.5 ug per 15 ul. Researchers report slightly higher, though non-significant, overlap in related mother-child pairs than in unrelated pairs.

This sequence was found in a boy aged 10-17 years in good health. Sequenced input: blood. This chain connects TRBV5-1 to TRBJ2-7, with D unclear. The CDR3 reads CASTLTLGYEQYF. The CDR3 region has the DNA TGCGCCAGCACCCTCACCCTCGGATACGAGCAGTACTTC. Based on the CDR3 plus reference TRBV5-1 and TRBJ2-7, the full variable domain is KAGVTQTPRYLIKTRGQQVTLSCSPISGHRSVSWYQQTPGQGLQFLFEYFSETQRNKGNFPGRFSGRQFSNSRSEMNVSTLELGDSALYLCASTLTLGYEQYFGPGTRLTVT.